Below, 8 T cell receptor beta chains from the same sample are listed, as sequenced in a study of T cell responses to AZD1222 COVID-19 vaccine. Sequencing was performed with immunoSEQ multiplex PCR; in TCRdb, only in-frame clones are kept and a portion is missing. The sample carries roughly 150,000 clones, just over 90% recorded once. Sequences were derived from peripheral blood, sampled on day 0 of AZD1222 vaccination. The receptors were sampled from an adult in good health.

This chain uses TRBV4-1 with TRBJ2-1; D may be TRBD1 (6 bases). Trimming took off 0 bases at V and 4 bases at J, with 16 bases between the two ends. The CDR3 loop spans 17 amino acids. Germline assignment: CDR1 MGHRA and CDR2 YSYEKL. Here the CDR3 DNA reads TGCGCCAGCAGCCAAGATGGTTCAGGGGATCTTTACAATGAGCAGTTCTTC. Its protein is CASSQDGSGDLYNEQFF.

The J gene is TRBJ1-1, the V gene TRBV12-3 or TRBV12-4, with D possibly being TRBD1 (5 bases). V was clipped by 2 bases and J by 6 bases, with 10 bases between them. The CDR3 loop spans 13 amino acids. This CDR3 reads CASSLPGVSEAFF. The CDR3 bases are TGTGCCAGCAGTTTACCGGGGGTCTCTGAAGCTTTCTTT.

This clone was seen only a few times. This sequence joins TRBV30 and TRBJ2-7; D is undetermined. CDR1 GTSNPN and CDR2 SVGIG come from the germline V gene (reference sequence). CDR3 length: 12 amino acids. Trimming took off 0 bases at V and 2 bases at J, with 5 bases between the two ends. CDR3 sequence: CAWSVGAYEQYF. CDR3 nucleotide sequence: TGTGCCTGGAGTGTAGGAGCCTACGAGCAGTACTTC. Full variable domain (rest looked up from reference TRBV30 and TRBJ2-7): SQTIHQWPATLVQPVGSPLSLECTVEGTSNPNLYWYRQAAGRGLQLLFYSVGIGQISSEVPQNLSASRPQDRQFILSSKKLLLSDSGFYLCAWSVGAYEQYFGPGTRLTVT.

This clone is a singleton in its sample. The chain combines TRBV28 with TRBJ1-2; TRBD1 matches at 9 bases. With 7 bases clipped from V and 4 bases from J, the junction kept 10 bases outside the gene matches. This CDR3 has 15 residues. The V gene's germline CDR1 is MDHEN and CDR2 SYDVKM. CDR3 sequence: CASNTGGANGYGYTF. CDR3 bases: TGTGCCAGCAACACAGGGGGCGCGAATGGCTATGGCTACACCTTC.

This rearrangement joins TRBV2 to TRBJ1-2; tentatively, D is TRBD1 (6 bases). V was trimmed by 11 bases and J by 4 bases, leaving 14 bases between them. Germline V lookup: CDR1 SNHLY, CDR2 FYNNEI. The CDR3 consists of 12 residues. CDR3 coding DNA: TGTGCCGGAGAAACAGGGACCTATGGCTACACCTTC. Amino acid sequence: CAGETGTYGYTF.

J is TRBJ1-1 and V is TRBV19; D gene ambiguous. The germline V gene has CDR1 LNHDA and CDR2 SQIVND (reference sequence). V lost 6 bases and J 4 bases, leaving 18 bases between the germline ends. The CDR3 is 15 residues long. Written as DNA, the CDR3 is TGTGCCAGTAGAATCGGGTCCAGGTCGGGCACTGAAGCTTTCTTT. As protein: CASRIGSRSGTEAFF.

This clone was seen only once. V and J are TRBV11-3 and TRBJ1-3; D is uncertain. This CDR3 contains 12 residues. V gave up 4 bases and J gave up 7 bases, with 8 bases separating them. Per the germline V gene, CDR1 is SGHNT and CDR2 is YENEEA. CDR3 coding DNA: TGTGCCAGCAGCTATATTCGGAACACCATATATTTT. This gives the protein CASSYIRNTIYF.

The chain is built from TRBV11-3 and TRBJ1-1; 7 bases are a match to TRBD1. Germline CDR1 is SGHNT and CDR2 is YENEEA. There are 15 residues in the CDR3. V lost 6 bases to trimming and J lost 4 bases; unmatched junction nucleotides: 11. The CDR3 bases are TGTGCCAGCAGTCTCAGGGGGTACGCGGGCACTGAAGCTTTCTTT. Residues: CASSLRGYAGTEAFF.